This TCR beta chain appears in the sequencing data of a study of beta chain features in type 1 diabetes. Worth noting for this clone: Its antigen is not identified.

Expressed TCRB transcripts were sequenced because the entire RNA isolate underwent reverse transcription. Measured with immunoSEQ multiplex PCR; TCRdb has only the in-frame clones, and not every one. The table has 250,000 to 350,000 clones, 9.5% to 11% seen once; the top ten hold 0.015% to 0.02%. The germline V gene encodes CDR1 SGDLS and CDR2 YYNGEE. V was cut by 1 base and J by 2 bases, with 7 bases left in between. This CDR3 is built from 14 residues. Study-wide points: Sequencing the cDNA could make cells with high TCR expression show up more than they should. There were fewer insertions and more deletions at the VDJ junctions of type 1 diabetes patients.

Sequencing was carried out using naive CD4+ T cells from blood. The genes are TRBV9 and TRBJ1-5, with D unresolved. The receptor was isolated from a woman between 25 and 40 years old in good health. In nucleotides, the CDR3 is TGTGCCAGCAGCGTACTCCCCGGCAATCAGCCCCAGCATTTT. Amino acid sequence: CASSVLPGNQPQHF.